The 7 T cell receptor beta chains presented below share a single source sample, sequenced in a study of blood T cell repertoires in COVID-19. Clones were read by immunoSEQ multiplex PCR, and TCRdb kept only the in-frame ones, dropping some. The table records roughly 130,000 clones, approximately 80% of them present only once. Sequencing used peripheral blood. These receptor sequences come from a man aged 50 to 60 with acute or convalescent COVID-19.

This clone turned up a few times. The chain links TRBV7-2 to TRBJ1-2, with D perhaps TRBD1 (5 bases). The CDR3 sequence is 13 residues long. Deletions cut 7 bases from V and 4 bases from J, with 13 bases between. Looked up from germline, CDR1 is SGHTA and CDR2 is FQGNSA. The CDR3 here is CASTQRGFYGYTF. DNA of the CDR3: TGTGCCAGCACCCAGCGGGGCTTCTATGGCTACACCTTC.

This sequence joins TRBV19 and TRBJ2-3; a possible D gene is TRBD1 (6 bases). Germline V gene sequence: CDR1 LNHDA, CDR2 SQIVND (reference sequence). Trimming pared 3 bases from V and 0 bases from J, leaving 13 bases between. The length of the CDR3 is 16 residues. CDR3 coding DNA: TGTGCCAGTAGTATGGGGGCAGAACCTAGCACAGATACGCAGTATTTT. This translates into CASSMGAEPSTDTQYF.

This chain links TRBV5-6 with TRBJ1-1; D possibly corresponds to TRBD1 (5 bases). Germline values: CDR1 SGHDT, CDR2 YYEEEE. Trimming took off 4 bases at V and 2 bases at J, with 15 bases between the two ends. The CDR3 runs to 15 residues. The CDR3 is CASSPRWGDNTEAFF. CDR3 coding DNA: TGTGCCAGCAGCCCCCGCTGGGGGGACAACACTGAAGCTTTCTTT.

V gene TRBV10-3 combines with J gene TRBJ2-3; D call uncertain. Deletions cut 6 bases from V and 5 bases from J, with 6 bases between. Germline assignment: CDR1 ENHRY and CDR2 SYGVKD. The CDR3 is 11 residues long. CDR3 protein: CAIRSGDTQYF. CDR3 nucleotides: TGTGCCATCAGGTCAGGAGATACGCAGTATTTT.

This clone was seen a handful of times. This rearrangement joins TRBV5-4 to TRBJ2-3; 11 positions match TRBD2. CDR1 SGHNT and CDR2 YYREEE come from the germline V gene (reference sequence). J lost 7 bases, V lost 6 bases, and 10 bases had no gene match. There are 15 residues in the CDR3. The CDR3 loop reads CASTPGLADSNTQYF. In DNA form, the CDR3 reads TGTGCCAGCACCCCGGGACTAGCGGATTCTAATACGCAGTATTTT.

The sample holds one count of this clone. The chain links TRBV18 to TRBJ1-2; 8 bases align to TRBD1. Unmatched junction bases numbered 10, after V lost 5 bases and J lost 5 bases. This CDR3 is 15 amino acids long. CDR1 is KGHSH and CDR2 is LQKENI in the germline V gene. CDR3 DNA sequence: TGTGCCAGCTCAGGCGGACAGGGAAACTCGTATGGCTACACCTTC. It specifies CASSGGQGNSYGYTF.

The rearrangement joins TRBV27 to TRBJ1-2, with D hard to call. Per germline, CDR1 MNHEY and CDR2 SMNVEV (reference sequence). CDR3 length: 14 amino acids. Trimming cost V 2 bases and J 7 bases, with 14 bases left between them. Here the CDR3 reads CASSLTDSGSGYTF. The CDR3 DNA reads as TGTGCCAGCAGTTTAACGGATTCGGGTTCTGGCTACACCTTC.